Each of the 12 T cell receptor beta chains below was sequenced from the same sample in a study of OX40 agonist ivuxolimab in advanced cancers. Libraries were prepared by immunoSEQ multiplex PCR; TCRdb keeps only in-frame clonotypes and omits some of them. This sample has some 8,900 clones, with roughly 70% found just once. Sequenced material: CD4+ or CD8+ T cells sorted from blood, taken in a trial of the OX40 agonist ivuxolimab. The source is an adult with an advanced solid tumor such as melanoma, head and neck, liver or kidney cancer.

This clone appeared a few times. This chain joins TRBV27 and TRBJ2-5, with D perhaps TRBD1 or TRBD2 (6 bases each). The germline gives CDR1 MNHEY, CDR2 SMNVEV (reference sequence). Trimming took off 3 bases at V and 7 bases at J, with 12 bases between the two ends. The CDR3 runs 13 residues. CDR3 region: CASSFGGLSTQYF. In DNA form, the CDR3 reads TGTGCCAGCAGTTTTGGGGGGCTGTCGACCCAGTACTTC.

About this clone itself: The sample contains more than one DNA sequence encoding this CDR3. The rearrangement links TRBV7-3 to TRBJ1-2, with D unresolved. The CDR3 consists of 13 residues. Germline V lookup: CDR1 SGHTA, CDR2 FQGTGA. With 5 bases removed from V and 2 bases from J, the gap between germline ends came to 9 bases. The CDR3 region has the DNA TGTGCCAGCAGCCCGGACGGGAACTATGGCTACACCTTC. The encoded protein is CASSPDGNYGYTF.

The chain recombines TRBV5-1 with TRBJ2-7; 7 nucleotides agree with TRBD1. The J segment lost 1 base and the V segment lost 0 bases, leaving 10 bases of the junction unmatched. The germline V gene encodes CDR1 SGHRS and CDR2 YFSETQ. The length of the CDR3 is 17 residues. The CDR3 nucleotides read TGCGCCAGCAGCTTGGTGTACGGGGACAGAGTTTCCTACGAGCAGTACTTC. Its translation is CASSLVYGDRVSYEQYF.

The genes are TRBV28 and TRBJ1-5; a weak D match, TRBD1 (5 bases). The ends were cut back, 2 bases at V and 4 bases at J, with 12 bases in the middle. Per germline, CDR1 MDHEN and CDR2 SYDVKM. The CDR3 has 15 residues. Here the CDR3 DNA reads TGTGCCAGCAGTTTAATCCCTGGGGGTAATCAGCCCCAGCATTTT. Encoded protein: CASSLIPGGNQPQHF. Combining the CDR3 with reference TRBV28 and TRBJ1-5 gives the whole variable domain DVKVTQSSRYLVKRTGEKVFLECVQDMDHENMFWYRQDPGLGLRLIYFSYDVKMKEKGDIPEGYSVSREKKERFSLILESASTNQTSMYLCASSLIPGGNQPQHFGDGTRLSIL.

V is TRBV7-2 and J is TRBJ2-5; D ambiguous. From germline, CDR1 is SGHTA and CDR2 FQGNSA. The CDR3 has 10 residues. V lost 5 bases, J lost 9 bases, and 7 bases lay in between. The CDR3 DNA reads as TGTGCCAGCAGCCCCACGGCCCAGTACTTC. Translation gives CASSPTAQYF.

The chain links TRBV2 to TRBJ2-7, with 11 bases identical to TRBD2. This CDR3 comprises 14 residues. The J segment lost 3 bases and the V segment lost 7 bases, leaving 5 bases of the junction unmatched. Germline V gene sequence: CDR1 SNHLY, CDR2 FYNNEI. The CDR3 DNA sequence: TGTGCCAGCACAAGACTAGCGGGGCTCTACGAGCAGTACTTC. The encoded protein is CASTRLAGLYEQYF.

This clone appeared many times. V and J are TRBV19 and TRBJ2-7, with D unresolved. Germline loops: CDR1 LNHDA, CDR2 SQIVND (reference sequence). Trimming pared 6 bases from V and 0 bases from J, leaving 9 bases between. This CDR3 has 13 residues. CDR3 protein: CASSGPSSYEQYF. The CDR3 nucleotides read TGTGCCAGTAGCGGACCGAGCTCCTACGAGCAGTACTTC.

This clone was counted only a few times. This chain joins TRBV4-3 and TRBJ1-1; no firm D call. The CDR3 runs 13 residues. Germline CDR1 reads LGHNA; CDR2 reads YSLEER. V lost 0 bases to trimming and J lost 1 base, with 3 bases between them. In DNA, the CDR3 is TGCGCCAGCAGCCAAGATGGGAACACTGAAGCTTTCTTT. It is translated as CASSQDGNTEAFF.

In this sample, this clone turned up once. The chain joins TRBV27 to TRBJ1-5; D might be TRBD1 (5 bases). Germline lookup yields CDR1 MNHEY and CDR2 SMNVEV (reference sequence). The CDR3 has 13 residues. V dropped 4 bases and J dropped 6 bases, with 10 bases sitting between them. The CDR3 DNA reads as TGTGCCAGCAGTTGGGGCGGCGGTCAGCCCCAGCATTTT. This encodes CASSWGGGQPQHF.

This clone was seen more than once but under ten times. The chain carries TRBV7-9 and TRBJ2-3, with no clear D. CDR3 length: 13 residues. Trimming left V 2 bases short and J 4 bases short, with 7 bases between. CDR1 is SEHNR and CDR2 is FQNEAQ in the germline V gene (reference sequence). Written as DNA, the CDR3 is TGTGCCAGCAGCTTACTCCCCGCAGATACGCAGTATTTT. Translated: CASSLLPADTQYF. Full variable domain (rest looked up from reference TRBV7-9 and TRBJ2-3): DTGVSQNPRHKITKRGQNVTFRCDPISEHNRLYWYRQTLGQGPEFLTYFQNEAQLEKSRLLSDRFSAERPKGSFSTLEIQRTEQGDSAMYLCASSLLPADTQYFGPGTRLTVL.

The rearrangement joins TRBV28 to TRBJ1-3, with D unclear. Trimming pared 4 bases from V and 0 bases from J, leaving 10 bases between. Per the germline V gene, CDR1 is MDHEN and CDR2 is SYDVKM. The CDR3 is 15 amino acids. The CDR3 region has the DNA TGTGCCAGCAGTTCCCAGGTCAGCTCTGGAAACACCATATATTTT. This sequence encodes CASSSQVSSGNTIYF.

V usage is TRBV2 and J usage is TRBJ2-7; tentative D call: TRBD1 (5 bases). The V and J ends lost 10 bases and 4 bases respectively, with 8 bases between them. In germline, CDR1 is SNHLY, CDR2 FYNNEI. The CDR3 is 10 amino acids. The CDR3 protein is CAIRGYEQYF. In nucleotides, the CDR3 is TGTGCCATTAGGGGATACGAGCAGTACTTC.